Listed below are T cell receptor beta chains from one sample, sequenced in a study of cytomegalovirus exposure and HLA in healthy donors. Here immunoSEQ multiplex PCR was the method, and the copy in TCRdb shows in-frame clones only, minus some. Here the sample spans more than 60,000 clones, more than 75% being singletons. Material: PBMCs. Receptor source: a man younger than 35 in good health and CMV-seronegative. Both conserved end residues are part of each CDR3. The D gene is left open where the match is weak. A clone size is listed for some rows: how often the clone was seen (once, few, many), or a class if it is expanded.

cdr3_nt cdr3_aa clone_size j_call v_call d_call
TGTGCCAGCAGTGAATCGGGGGGCAGGTATGGCTACACCTTC CASSESGGRYGYTF - TRBJ1-2 TRBV6-1 -
TGTGCCACAACCGGTTCGGGGGACTATGGCTACACCTTC CATTGSGDYGYTF - TRBJ1-2 TRBV2 -
TGTGCCAGTAGTACCCGTACCGGGACAGGGTTACTGTTTTTT CASSTRTGTGLLFF - TRBJ1-4 TRBV19 TRBD1
TGCGCCAGCAGCCAAGATCGGGGAACAGATACGCAGTATTTT CASSQDRGTDTQYF - TRBJ2-3 TRBV4-1 -
TGTGCCAGCAGTTTCGGAGGGGCCGGGGTTCCCGAGGGAGCTTTCTTT CASSFGGAGVPEGAFF - TRBJ1-1 TRBV27 -
TGCGCCAGCAGCTTTGGACAGGTTCTCAACGAGCAGTACTTC CASSFGQVLNEQYF - TRBJ2-7 TRBV5-1 TRBD1
TGTGCCAGCAGTGCTTTGGGACAGGGGGCGGGAAGCAATCAGCCCCAGCATTTT CASSALGQGAGSNQPQHF few TRBJ1-5 TRBV2 TRBD1
TGCGCCAGCAGCCCACCGACAGGGAGCACTGAAGCTTTCTTT CASSPPTGSTEAFF - TRBJ1-1 TRBV4-1 TRBD1
TGCAGCGTTACTACAGGGGCAGACAATCAGCCCCAGCATTTT CSVTTGADNQPQHF few TRBJ1-5 TRBV29-1 TRBD1
TGTGCCAGCTCACAGGGGGGGGATCAGCCCCAGCATTTT CASSQGGDQPQHF - TRBJ1-5 TRBV18 -
TGTGCCAGCACTCCGGACAGGGAGAATATAAACGAGCAGTACTTC CASTPDRENINEQYF few TRBJ2-7 TRBV28 TRBD1
TGTGCCAGCAGCGGGGGGGGCCCGGGAACGAACACTGAAGCTTTCTTT CASSGGGPGTNTEAFF - TRBJ1-1 TRBV7-3 -
TGTGCCAGCAGCTTGGTGACGACAGGGGTTAATTCACCCCTCCACTTT CASSLVTTGVNSPLHF - TRBJ1-6 TRBV5-6 TRBD1
TGTGCCAGCAGGTACAGGGGGGGGGAGACCCAGTACTTC CASRYRGGETQYF - TRBJ2-5 TRBV5-8 -
TGTGCCAGCAGCTCCCGTGGGCTTGGCTACACCTTC CASSSRGLGYTF once TRBJ1-2 TRBV5-6 -
TGTGCCAGCAGCGCGGGACTACGGACTACCGGGGAGCTGTTTTTT CASSAGLRTTGELFF - TRBJ2-2 TRBV5-4 TRBD2
TGTGCCAGCAGTACCGTGACAGGGAAGGTACGCGAGCAGTACTTC CASSTVTGKVREQYF once TRBJ2-7 TRBV6-5 TRBD1
TGCGCCAGCAGCTTGGGGGGCCCTAAGAACATTCAGTACTTC CASSLGGPKNIQYF - TRBJ2-4 TRBV5-1 -